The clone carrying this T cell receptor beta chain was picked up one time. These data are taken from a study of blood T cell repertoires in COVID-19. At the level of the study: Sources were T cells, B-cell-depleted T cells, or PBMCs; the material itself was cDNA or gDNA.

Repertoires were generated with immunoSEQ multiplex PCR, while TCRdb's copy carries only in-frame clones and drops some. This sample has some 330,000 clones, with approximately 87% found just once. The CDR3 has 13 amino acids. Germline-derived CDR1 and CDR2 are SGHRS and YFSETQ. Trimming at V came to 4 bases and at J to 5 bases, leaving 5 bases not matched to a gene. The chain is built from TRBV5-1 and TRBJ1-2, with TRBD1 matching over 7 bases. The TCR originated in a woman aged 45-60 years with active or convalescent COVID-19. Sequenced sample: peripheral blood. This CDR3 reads CASSTGTEYGYTF. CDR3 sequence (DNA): TGCGCCAGCAGCACCGGGACAGAATATGGCTACACCTTC. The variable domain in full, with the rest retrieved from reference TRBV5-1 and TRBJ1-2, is KAGVTQTPRYLIKTRGQQVTLSCSPISGHRSVSWYQQTPGQGLQFLFEYFSETQRNKGNFPGRFSGRQFSNSRSEMNVSTLELGDSALYLCASSTGTEYGYTFGSGTRLTVV.